This entry lists 24 T cell receptor beta chains sequenced from one sample in a study of CD8 T cells in ankylosing spondylitis. TCRdb fed the 5' RACE reads into MiXCR, producing one record per CDR3 protein. Here the sample spans about 69,000 distinct CDR3 sequences, roughly 5.3% being singletons. The sequenced material came from blood, either unsorted or a sorted T cell fraction (not recorded which). The receptors stem from a male donor with ankylosing spondylitis or in good health (not recorded which).

This clonotype was detected ten times or more. The chain uses TRBV15 and TRBJ2-4; D remains unclear. Trimming pared 3 bases from V and 1 base from J, leaving 4 bases between. Germline V CDR1 and CDR2: LNHNV, YYDKDF (reference sequence). The CDR3 length is 13 residues. Here the CDR3 DNA reads TGTGCCACCAGCAGGAAGGCCAAAAACATTCAGTACTTC. Translated, it gives CATSRKAKNIQYF.

The sample holds many counts of this clonotype. The chain carries TRBV7-3 and TRBJ2-7, with 7 bases that match TRBD1. Germline V gives CDR1 SGHTA, CDR2 FQGTGA. The CDR3 spans 16 residues. J gave up 0 bases and V 5 bases, and 10 bases lay outside the gene matches. CDR3 sequence reads: CASSPSGQASSYEQYF. CDR3 in DNA: TGTGCCAGCAGCCCGAGTGGACAGGCTAGCTCCTACGAGCAGTACTTC.

This clonotype was found many times. The V gene is TRBV28, the J gene TRBJ1-1; D is undetermined. Trimming cost V 3 bases and J 1 base, with 9 bases left between them. Germline V gene sequence: CDR1 MDHEN, CDR2 SYDVKM. The CDR3 has 14 amino acids. CDR3 in amino acids: CASSLVDPNTEAFF. CDR3 coding DNA: TGTGCCAGCAGTTTGGTAGATCCGAACACTGAAGCTTTCTTT.

With respect to this clonotype: One end of the junction varies from germline; a read error may be responsible. The chain links TRBV20-1 to TRBJ1-1, with D possibly being TRBD1 (5 bases). Looked up from germline, CDR1 is DFQATT and CDR2 is SNEGSKA (reference sequence). The CDR3 covers 16 residues. CDR3 loop: CCARDSGGRGDTEAFF. The CDR3 DNA reads as TGCTGTGCTAGAGATTCGGGGGGTCGGGGGGACACTGAAGCTTTCTTT.

This clonotype was observed many times. The J gene is TRBJ1-4, the V gene TRBV7-9; D is perhaps TRBD1 (6 bases). CDR1 SEHNR and CDR2 FQNEAQ come from the germline V gene (reference sequence). The CDR3 spans 15 residues. V was pared by 3 bases and J by 10 bases, with 18 bases between. Here the CDR3 DNA reads TGTGCCAGCAGCTTGGGGACAACCGGAGATGGAAAACTGTTTTTT. This codes for CASSLGTTGDGKLFF.

This clonotype was seen at least ten times. The chain has TRBV2 and TRBJ2-5; tentative D call: TRBD2 (6 bases). This CDR3 region has 14 residues. Per the germline V gene, CDR1 is SNHLY and CDR2 is FYNNEI. V shed 10 bases and J shed 5 bases, with 20 bases lying between them. CDR3 nucleotide sequence: TGTGCCATCCAGAGGGGAGGAGCTTTGGAGACCCAGTACTTC. Its protein is CAIQRGGALETQYF.

This sequence joins TRBV20-1 and TRBJ1-1, with a possible D match to TRBD1 (6 bases). This CDR3 contains 14 residues. CDR1 is DFQATT and CDR2 is SNEGSKA in the germline V gene (reference sequence). The CDR3: CLGAGLGGSTEAFF. CDR3 coding DNA: TGCTTGGGGGCGGGGTTGGGGGGGAGCACTGAAGCTTTCTTT.

The chain links TRBV10-3 to TRBJ2-2; 8 bases map to TRBD1. V gave up 10 bases and J gave up 4 bases; unmatched junction bases: 5. CDR3 length: 13 amino acids. Per the germline V gene, CDR1 is ENHRY and CDR2 is SYGVKD. CDR3 region: CATWTGSTGELFF. The DNA for the CDR3 is TGTGCCACCTGGACAGGGAGCACCGGGGAGCTGTTTTTT.

At least ten counts were recorded for this clonotype. The rearrangement links TRBV13 to TRBJ1-3; D gene uncertain. V gave up 0 bases and J gave up 3 bases, with 15 bases separating them. The CDR3 is made up of 17 amino acids. The germline V gene has CDR1 PRHDT and CDR2 FYEKMQ (reference sequence). CDR3 DNA sequence: TGTGCCAGCAGCTTAGGCCTTGTGCAGCGGGATGGAAACACCATATATTTT. Its protein is CASSLGLVQRDGNTIYF. Looking up the rest from reference TRBV13 and TRBJ1-3 gives the full variable domain: AAGVIQSPRHLIKEKRETATLKCYPIPRHDTVYWYQQGPGQDPQFLISFYEKMQSDKGSIPDRFSAQQFSDYHSELNMSSLELGDSALYFCASSLGLVQRDGNTIYFGEGSWLTVV.

The chain recombines TRBV11-3 with TRBJ2-1; 7 bases map to TRBD2. With V trimmed by 6 bases and J by 6 bases, 14 bases remained unmatched. The germline CDR1 and CDR2 sequences are SGHNT and YENEEA. The CDR3 is made up of 16 amino acids. CDR3 sequence reads: CASSVTVSGGGNEQFF. For the CDR3, the DNA is TGTGCCAGCAGTGTAACGGTATCGGGGGGTGGCAATGAGCAGTTCTTC.

At least ten counts were recorded for this clonotype. The chain joins TRBV7-9 to TRBJ1-2, with TRBD1 matching 8 bases. With V trimmed by 1 base and J by 6 bases, 7 bases remained unmatched. The CDR3 is made up of 15 amino acids. CDR1 SEHNR and CDR2 FQNEAQ come from the germline V gene (reference sequence). The CDR3 region is CASSLVGRGQDGYTF. In nucleotides, the CDR3 is TGTGCCAGCAGCTTAGTTGGCAGGGGGCAGGATGGCTACACCTTC.

This clonotype was observed at least ten times. This sequence joins TRBV6-5 and TRBJ1-1; 8 positions match TRBD1. Unmatched junction bases numbered 5, after V lost 2 bases and J lost 6 bases. From germline, CDR1 is MNHEY and CDR2 SVGAGI. CDR3 size: 14 residues. In DNA, the CDR3 is TGTGCCAGCAGTTACCGACAGGGGAAGGCTGAAGCTTTCTTT. Translating gives CASSYRQGKAEAFF.

This clonotype is a singleton in its sample. A much bigger clone sits one base away, suggesting this may be a read error. J is TRBJ2-7 and V is TRBV30, with 9 nucleotides matching TRBD1. Trimming at V came to 5 bases and at J to 4 bases, leaving 6 bases not matched to a gene. Germline V gene data show CDR1 as GTSNPN and CDR2 as SVGIG (reference sequence). The CDR3 runs 13 residues. The DNA of the CDR3 is TGTGCCTGGGGTGGGGACAGGGTATACGAGCAGTACTTC. Amino acid sequence: CAWGGDRVYEQYF.

This clonotype was seen repeatedly, ten times or more. V gene TRBV6-1 combines with J gene TRBJ1-5; 11 nucleotides agree with TRBD1. J gave up 6 bases and V 6 bases, and 1 base lay outside the gene matches. CDR3 length equals 13 residues. Germline CDR1 reads MNHNS; CDR2 reads SASEGT. Written as DNA, the CDR3 is TGTGCCAGCAGAGGGACAGGGGGTCAGCCCCAGCATTTT. Amino acids: CASRGTGGQPQHF.

This clonotype was recorded at least ten times. The chain is built from TRBV29-1 and TRBJ2-7, with unresolved D. V was cut by 7 bases and J by 2 bases, with 12 bases left in between. CDR1 and CDR2 from the germline V gene are SQVTM and ANQGSEA. The CDR3 extends over 12 amino acids. CDR3 in amino acids: CSAQKGTYEQYF. CDR3 nucleotides: TGCAGCGCCCAAAAGGGTACCTACGAGCAGTACTTC.

This clonotype was picked up many times. The chain has TRBV9 and TRBJ2-5; no reliable D call. Trimming took off 7 bases at V and 7 bases at J, with 20 bases between the two ends. Germline CDR1 reads SGDLS; CDR2 reads YYNGEE. The CDR3 length is 14 residues. The CDR3 sequence: CASSQDGQDGTQYF. As DNA, the CDR3 is TGTGCCAGCTCCCAAGATGGGCAGGACGGGACCCAGTACTTC. Combining the CDR3 with reference TRBV9 and TRBJ2-5 gives the whole variable domain DSGVTQTPKHLITATGQRVTLRCSPRSGDLSVYWYQQSLDQGLQFLIQYYNGEERAKGNILERFSAQQFPDLHSELNLSSLELGDSALYFCASSQDGQDGTQYFGPGTRLLVL.

This clonotype was found many times. This chain links TRBV18 with TRBJ2-7, with 8 nucleotides matching TRBD1. Per germline, CDR1 KGHSH and CDR2 LQKENI. J was trimmed by 3 bases and V by 6 bases; bases with no gene match: 4. The CDR3 has 13 residues. CDR3: CASSPGQDYEQYF. CDR3 nucleotides: TGTGCCAGCTCTCCGGGACAGGACTACGAGCAGTACTTC.

This clonotype showed up many times. The chain recombines TRBV6-5 with TRBJ2-5; D not resolved. This CDR3 has 14 residues. Germline CDR1 is MNHEY and CDR2 is SVGAGI. V was shortened by 3 bases and J by 6 bases, with 14 bases between the two germline ends. The CDR3, as DNA: TGTGCCAGCAGTTATAGTCAGGCGCAGCAGACCCAGTACTTC. It codes for CASSYSQAQQTQYF.

At least ten counts were recorded for this clonotype. The chain recombines TRBV3-1 with TRBJ2-3, with TRBD1 as a possible D gene (6 bases). V shed 0 bases and J shed 6 bases, with 16 bases lying between them. Per the germline V gene, CDR1 is LGHDT and CDR2 is YNNKEL (reference sequence). The CDR3 is made up of 16 amino acids. The CDR3 loop is CASSQDLGGVRDTQYF. As DNA, the CDR3 is TGTGCCAGCAGCCAAGATCTTGGGGGCGTAAGGGATACGCAGTATTTT.

The sample holds many counts of this clonotype. The chain couples TRBV20-1 to TRBJ2-7; D remains ambiguous. The CDR3 contains 15 residues. The germline V gene has CDR1 DFQATT and CDR2 SNEGSKA (reference sequence). V was cut by 3 bases and J by 7 bases, with 22 bases left in between. CDR3 amino acids: CSASTLQESAKEQYF. CDR3 DNA: TGCAGTGCTAGTACTCTCCAGGAAAGTGCGAAAGAGCAGTACTTC.

A few counts support this clonotype. The chain links TRBV18 to TRBJ2-3; 8 bases agree with TRBD2. The CDR3 extends over 12 amino acids. Looked up from germline, CDR1 is KGHSH and CDR2 is LQKENI. Trimming at V came to 8 bases and at J to 6 bases, leaving 4 bases not matched to a gene. Here the CDR3 reads CASKREGDTQYF. The CDR3 DNA reads TGTGCCAGCAAACGGGAGGGTGATACGCAGTATTTT.

At least ten counts were recorded for this clonotype. The genes are TRBV20-1 and TRBJ2-7, with TRBD2 identical over 8 bases. Per the germline V gene, CDR1 is DFQATT and CDR2 is SNEGSKA (reference sequence). The CDR3 has 14 residues. The trim removed 3 bases at V and 3 bases at J, leaving 7 bases unmatched. CDR3 protein: CSASELAGYYEQYF. The CDR3 nucleotides read TGCAGTGCTAGTGAGCTAGCGGGCTACTACGAGCAGTACTTC.

This clonotype came up many times. The chain is built from TRBV9 and TRBJ2-5, with 7 bases aligning to TRBD2. After removal of 1 base from V and 1 base from J, the junction contained 1 base not matched to a gene. Looked up from germline, CDR1 is SGDLS and CDR2 is YYNGEE. The CDR3 spans 14 residues. CDR3 protein: CASSVLAAQETQYF. In nucleotides, the CDR3 is TGTGCCAGCAGCGTACTAGCGGCCCAAGAGACCCAGTACTTC. The full variable domain, rest sourced from reference TRBV9 and TRBJ2-5, is DSGVTQTPKHLITATGQRVTLRCSPRSGDLSVYWYQQSLDQGLQFLIQYYNGEERAKGNILERFSAQQFPDLHSELNLSSLELGDSALYFCASSVLAAQETQYFGPGTRLLVL.

At least ten counts were recorded for this clonotype. This chain connects TRBV20-1 to TRBJ2-1; 7 nucleotides line up with TRBD2. Germline trimming cut 1 base from V and 9 bases from J; bases unmatched to any gene: 18. CDR1 is DFQATT and CDR2 is SNEGSKA in the germline V gene (reference sequence). This CDR3 region has 17 residues. The CDR3 nucleotides read TGCAGTGCTAGAGTCAAAAGAGCAGGACTAGTCGGGATTGAGCAGTTCTTC. Protein sequence: CSARVKRAGLVGIEQFF.